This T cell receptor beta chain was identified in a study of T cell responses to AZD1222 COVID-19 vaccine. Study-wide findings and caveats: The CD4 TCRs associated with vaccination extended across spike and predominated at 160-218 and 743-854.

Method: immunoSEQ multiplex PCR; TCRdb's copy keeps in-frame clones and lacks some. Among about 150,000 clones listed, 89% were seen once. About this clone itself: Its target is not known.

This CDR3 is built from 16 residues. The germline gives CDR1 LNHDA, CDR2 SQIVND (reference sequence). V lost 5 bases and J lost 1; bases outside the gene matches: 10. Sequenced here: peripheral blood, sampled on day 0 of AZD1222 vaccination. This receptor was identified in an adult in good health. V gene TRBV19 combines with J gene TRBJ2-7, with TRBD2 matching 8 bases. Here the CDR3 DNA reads TGTGCCAGTAGTCCACAACGGGAGGGAGGATCCTACGAGCAGTACTTC. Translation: CASSPQREGGSYEQYF.